This T cell receptor beta chain came from a study of cytomegalovirus exposure and HLA in healthy donors. Study-level results: When analyzed later, a missense DCLRE1C variant was found to be linked to TCR beta V- and J-gene trimming.

As to this clone: Antigen: not known.

The study ran its PCR with 60 Vbeta and 13 Jbeta primers. The method was immunoSEQ multiplex PCR; TCRdb's version includes in-frame clones alone and lacks a portion of them. The data hold roughly 120,000 clones, with over 75% observed a single time. This CDR3 has 15 residues. V was pared by 2 bases and J by 10 bases, with 13 bases of the junction left unmatched. The germline V gene encodes CDR1 SEHNR and CDR2 FQNEAQ (reference sequence). The TCR sequence derives from a man aged 18 to 29 in good health and CMV-seropositive. The rearrangement joins TRBV7-9 to TRBJ1-2; 7 nucleotides agree with TRBD1. The sample consisted of PBMCs. CDR3 in amino acids: CASSLTRQGDRDYTF. CDR3 DNA: TGTGCCAGCAGCTTAACAAGACAGGGAGATCGCGACTACACCTTC.